Each of the 15 T cell receptor beta chains below was sequenced from the same sample in a study of blood T cell repertoires in COVID-19. Generated by immunoSEQ multiplex PCR, the TCRdb table keeps only in-frame clones and is missing some. Of over 150,000 clones listed, about 87% were seen once; the top ten hold under 3%. What was sequenced was peripheral blood. The receptors originated from a woman of 80 years or more with COVID-19, enrolled during active disease.

This rearrangement joins TRBV7-2 to TRBJ2-7, with D tentatively TRBD2 (6 bases). Trimming removed 3 bases from V and 0 bases from J, with 15 bases in between. CDR3 length equals 16 residues. The germline CDR1 and CDR2 sequences are SGHTA and FQGNSA. Here the CDR3 reads CASSFSSGGSSYEQYF. The CDR3 nucleotides are TGTGCCAGCAGCTTCTCATCCGGGGGAAGCTCCTACGAGCAGTACTTC. The variable domain in full, with the rest retrieved from reference TRBV7-2 and TRBJ2-7, is GAGVSQSPSNKVTEKGKDVELRCDPISGHTALYWYRQSLGQGLEFLIYFQGNSAPDKSGLPSDRFSAERTGGSVSTLTIQRTQQEDSAVYLCASSFSSGGSSYEQYFGPGTRLTVT.

The chain recombines TRBV7-9 with TRBJ2-5; the match to TRBD1 covers 9 bases. This CDR3 has 14 residues. Per germline, CDR1 SEHNR and CDR2 FQNEAQ (reference sequence). The trim removed 5 bases at V and 2 bases at J, leaving 3 bases unmatched. The chain's CDR3 is CASSQDRGQETQYF. The CDR3 DNA sequence: TGTGCCAGCAGCCAGGACAGGGGACAAGAGACCCAGTACTTC.

This clone came up once. The rearrangement uses TRBV4-2 and TRBJ1-5, with a weak D call TRBD1 (6 bases). This CDR3 is 15 amino acids long. V lost 0 bases, J lost 7 bases, and 13 bases lay in between. Germline V gives CDR1 LGHNA, CDR2 YNFKEQ. The CDR3 loop is CASSQESQGIQPQHF. The CDR3 DNA follows: TGTGCCAGCAGCCAAGAAAGCCAGGGGATACAGCCCCAGCATTTT.

This clone occurred a few times. The chain uses TRBV4-2 and TRBJ2-7, with D possibly matching TRBD2 (6 bases). This CDR3 contains 14 residues. Between the trimmed V and J ends, which lost 1 base and 4 bases, there was a span of 11 bases. Germline CDR1 LGHNA, CDR2 YNFKEQ. This chain's CDR3 is CASSQGVSGYEQYF. In nucleotides, the CDR3 is TGTGCCAGCAGCCAAGGGGTTAGCGGATACGAGCAGTACTTC.

This chain links TRBV6-5 with TRBJ2-7; 8 bases map to TRBD1. Unmatched junction bases numbered 11, after V lost 2 bases and J lost 5 bases. The CDR3 runs 16 residues. Germline V gene sequence: CDR1 MNHEY, CDR2 SVGAGI. Here the CDR3 DNA reads TGTGCCAGCAGTTACCTCCCTCGGGACAGGTCCCACGAGCAGTACTTC. Its translation: CASSYLPRDRSHEQYF.

This clone has just a few counts. The rearrangement links TRBV20-1 to TRBJ2-3, with unresolved D. Trimming removed 7 bases from V and 5 bases from J, with 7 bases in between. The CDR3 loop spans 10 amino acids. CDR1 and CDR2 (germline): DFQATT, SNEGSKA (reference sequence). The CDR3 protein is CSVLVDTQYF. The CDR3 DNA follows: TGCAGTGTTCTCGTAGATACGCAGTATTTT.

The V call is TRBV7-3, the J call TRBJ2-5; 9 nucleotides align to TRBD2. CDR1 and CDR2 from the germline V gene are SGHTA and FQGTGA. This CDR3 spans 17 amino acids. Trimming at V came to 2 bases and at J to 1 base, leaving 8 bases not matched to a gene. CDR3 DNA sequence: TGTGCCAGCAGCTTAGAGGGAAGGACTAGCGTCCAAGAGACCCAGTACTTC. Protein: CASSLEGRTSVQETQYF.

This clone has a handful of counts. This rearrangement joins TRBV6-5 to TRBJ1-2; D is perhaps TRBD1 (6 bases). V lost 1 base and J lost 6, with 9 bases in between. Per the germline V gene, CDR1 is MNHEY and CDR2 is SVGAGI. The CDR3 spans 13 residues. This chain's CDR3 is CASSYWAGDGYTF. The CDR3 coding sequence is TGTGCCAGCAGTTACTGGGCAGGGGATGGCTACACCTTC.

V usage is TRBV13 and J usage is TRBJ2-1; TRBD2 aligns across 7 bases. From germline, CDR1 is PRHDT and CDR2 FYEKMQ (reference sequence). V lost 4 bases, J lost 8 bases, and 8 bases stayed unmatched. The CDR3 runs 14 residues. CDR3 sequence reads: CASSSGLGGYEQFF. DNA for the CDR3: TGTGCCAGCAGCTCAGGACTAGGCGGGTATGAGCAGTTCTTC.

This clone was found a few times. The chain couples TRBV28 to TRBJ1-5, with 11 bases identical to TRBD1. There are 16 residues in the CDR3. The V and J ends lost 6 bases and 4 bases, in that order; junction bases with no gene match: 8. Germline assignment: CDR1 MDHEN and CDR2 SYDVKM. The CDR3 here is CASSGGTGGFNQPQHF. The DNA of the CDR3 is TGTGCCAGCAGCGGCGGGACAGGGGGGTTTAATCAGCCCCAGCATTTT.

This sequence joins TRBV11-1 and TRBJ1-2; no definite D call. The CDR3 is 15 amino acids. The germline V gene has CDR1 SGHAT and CDR2 FQDESV (reference sequence). The ends were cut back, 4 bases at V and 4 bases at J, with 16 bases in the middle. CDR3 bases: TGTGCCAGCAGCTCGGGAGCGGGGTTAGCCTATGGCTACACCTTC. This codes for CASSSGAGLAYGYTF.

CDR3 residues: CASSLVAQASKTQYF. DNA of the CDR3: TGCGCCAGCAGCTTGGTTGCTCAGGCATCGAAGACCCAGTACTTC. The chain has TRBV5-1 and TRBJ2-5; unclear D gene. Germline V lookup: CDR1 SGHRS, CDR2 YFSETQ. The V end was cut by 0 bases, the J end by 6 bases, with 15 bases between. The CDR3 consists of 15 residues. The full variable domain, its missing parts supplied by reference TRBV5-1 and TRBJ2-5, is KAGVTQTPRYLIKTRGQQVTLSCSPISGHRSVSWYQQTPGQGLQFLFEYFSETQRNKGNFPGRFSGRQFSNSRSEMNVSTLELGDSALYLCASSLVAQASKTQYFGPGTRLLVL.

This sequence joins TRBV9 and TRBJ2-1, with TRBD2 identical over 8 bases. Trimming took 0 bases from V and 7 from J; bases not matched to a gene: 12. The CDR3 sequence is 17 residues long. The germline gives CDR1 SGDLS, CDR2 YYNGEE. The CDR3 is CASSVGSSGRQGNEQFF. DNA for the CDR3: TGTGCCAGCAGCGTAGGGTCTAGCGGGCGCCAGGGGAATGAGCAGTTCTTC.

The chain joins TRBV27 to TRBJ2-1; D perhaps matches TRBD2 (5 bases). Germline CDR1 MNHEY, CDR2 SMNVEV (reference sequence). The ends were cut back, 0 bases at V and 9 bases at J, with 9 bases in the middle. The length of the CDR3 is 13 residues. The CDR3 region has the DNA TGTGCCAGCAGTTTATCGAGCGGTCTTGAGCAGTTCTTC. The encoded protein is CASSLSSGLEQFF.

CDR3 protein: CASSPPTGNTEAFF. DNA of the CDR3: TGTGCCAGCAGCCCACCGACAGGAAACACTGAAGCTTTCTTT. This chain uses TRBV11-2 with TRBJ1-1; weak D call: TRBD1 (6 bases). V lost 5 bases and J 2 bases, leaving 12 bases between the germline ends. The CDR3 spans 14 residues. Germline V gene sequence: CDR1 SGHAT, CDR2 FQNNGV.